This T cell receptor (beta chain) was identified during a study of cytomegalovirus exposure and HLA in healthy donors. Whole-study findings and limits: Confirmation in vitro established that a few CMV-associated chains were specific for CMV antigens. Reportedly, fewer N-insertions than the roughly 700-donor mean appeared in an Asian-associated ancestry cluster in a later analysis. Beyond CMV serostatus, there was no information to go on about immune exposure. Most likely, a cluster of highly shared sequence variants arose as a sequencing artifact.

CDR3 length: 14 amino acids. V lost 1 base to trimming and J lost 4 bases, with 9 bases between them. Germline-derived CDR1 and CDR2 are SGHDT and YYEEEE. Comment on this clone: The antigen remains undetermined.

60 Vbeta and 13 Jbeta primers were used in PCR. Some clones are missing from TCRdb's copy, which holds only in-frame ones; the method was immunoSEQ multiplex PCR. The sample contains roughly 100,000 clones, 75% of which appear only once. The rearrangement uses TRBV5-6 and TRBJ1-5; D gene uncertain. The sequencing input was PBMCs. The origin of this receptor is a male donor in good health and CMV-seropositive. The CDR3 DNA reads TGTGCCAGCAGCTTGATACATGAAAATCAGCCCCAGCATTTT. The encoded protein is CASSLIHENQPQHF.